This is a list of T cell receptor beta chains from one sample in a study of shared clonotypes between healthy human individuals. Here immunoSEQ multiplex PCR was the method, and the copy in TCRdb shows in-frame clones only, minus some. Of over 2 million clones listed, under 95% were seen once; the top ten hold around 0.35%. Sequencing used naive CD4+ T cells from PBMCs. The receptor source for this set is a young man in good health. Some clones in this sample may be carry-over from other donors' samples. CDR3s include the opening cysteine and the closing phenylalanine or tryptophan. A D gene is named only where the DNA matches it firmly. Clone size appears in some rows only: once, few, many, or a class for an expanded clone.

>once|.|TRBJ1-2|12|TRBV25-1
TGTGCCAGCAGTGAAAACAGGGACGGCTACACCTTC
CASSENRDGYTF
>.|.|TRBJ2-1|15|TRBV7-2
TGTGCCAGCAGCTTAGCGTTTGGAGAATTCAATGAGCAGTTCTTC
CASSLAFGEFNEQFF
>.|.|TRBJ2-7|10|TRBV27
TGTGCCGGCTTGGGGGGCGAGCAGTACTTC
CAGLGGEQYF
>.|.|TRBJ2-7|15|TRBV15
TGTGCCACCAGCGTAAAGGGAGGCCGCGACCTCCAGCAGTACTTC
CATSVKGGRDLQQYF
>.|.|TRBJ1-6|17|TRBV4-1
TGCGCCAGCAGCCTCCGTATTTTGGATAATTTGCCTTCACCCCTCCACTTT
CASSLRILDNLPSPLHF
>.|.|TRBJ2-5|13|TRBV29-1
TGCAGCACAGCCAGGGGGGCACCAGAGACCCAGTACTTC
CSTARGAPETQYF
>.|.|TRBJ1-4|20|TRBV21-1
TGTGCCAGCAGCAAAGCTTTGGGGGACAGGCACCCTCCAACTAATGAAAAACTGTTTTTT
CASSKALGDRHPPTNEKLFF
>.|.|TRBJ1-2|12|TRBV28
TGTGCCAGCAGTTTTGTGGGGATGGGCTACACCTTC
CASSFVGMGYTF
>.|TRBD2|TRBJ2-1|21|TRBV28
TGTGCCAGCCGTTCGTCTAGCGGGAAACCCTTGAAAGGTAGGCCCTACAATGAGCAGTTCTTC
CASRSSSGKPLKGRPYNEQFF
>.|TRBD1|TRBJ1-1|16|TRBV5-6
TGTGCCAGCACCGATCCGGGACAGGGTGCGGTCACTGAAGCTTTCTTT
CASTDPGQGAVTEAFF
>.|TRBD2|TRBJ2-7|14|TRBV9
TGTGCCAGCAGCCCCGGACTAGCGGGGTACGAGCAGTACTTC
CASSPGLAGYEQYF
>.|.|TRBJ2-3|14|TRBV7-3
TGTGCCAGCAGCTCCGGGGGGCCTTCAGATACGCAGTATTTT
CASSSGGPSDTQYF
>.|.|TRBJ2-1|13|TRBV7-3
TGTGCCAGCGGGCTTAGCCCTTACAATGAGCAGTTCTTC
CASGLSPYNEQFF
>.|TRBD1|TRBJ2-2|17|TRBV28
TGTGCCTCCAGGGGGACAGGGGTCGGTATGAGCACCGGGGAGCTGTTTTTT
CASRGTGVGMSTGELFF
>.|.|TRBJ2-1|15|TRBV28
TGTGCCAGCAGTCCGGCCGCGACTATGCGGAATGAGCAGTTCTTC
CASSPAATMRNEQFF
>.|TRBD1|TRBJ2-2|16|TRBV7-3
TGTGCCAGCAGCACTAGGGGGACAGGGGTCACCGGGGAGCTGTTTTTT
CASSTRGTGVTGELFF
>.|.|TRBJ1-2|14|TRBV7-2
TGTGCCAGCAGCTTACGCAGGGACCTTAGCGGCTACACCTTC
CASSLRRDLSGYTF
>.|.|TRBJ2-7|19|TRBV11-2
TGTGCCAGCAGCTTAGGCGACAGGGGGCTAGCGGGATATCTGTTCGAGCAGTACTTC
CASSLGDRGLAGYLFEQYF
>.|TRBD1|TRBJ2-6|17|TRBV14
TGTGCCAGCAGCCGACCATCAGGGGGCTCTGGGGCCAACGTCCTGACTTTC
CASSRPSGGSGANVLTF
>.|TRBD2|TRBJ2-1|15|TRBV7-3
TGTGCCAGCAGCTTAAGACTAGCGGGAGTTGATGAGCAGTTCTTC
CASSLRLAGVDEQFF
>.|TRBD2|TRBJ2-1|14|TRBV5-1
TGCGCCAGCAGCTTGAGCGGGAGGTTGGATGAGCAGTTCTTC
CASSLSGRLDEQFF
>once|.|TRBJ2-7|15|TRBV18
TGTGCCAGCTCACCCTGGGCCGGGGCCGAGGACGAGCAGTACTTC
CASSPWAGAEDEQYF
>.|.|TRBJ2-1|14|TRBV10-3
TGTGCCATCAGTGGATGGGACTCTCACAATGAGCAGTTCTTC
CAISGWDSHNEQFF
>few|TRBD2|TRBJ2-2|14|TRBV18
TGTGCCAGCTCACCACTAGCGGGAGCCGGGGAGCTGTTTTTT
CASSPLAGAGELFF
>few|.|TRBJ1-1|13|TRBV7-9
TGTGCCAGCAGCTTAGAGGGGCTCACTGAAGCTTTCTTT
CASSLEGLTEAFF
>few|TRBD1|TRBJ1-1|15|TRBV18
TGTGCCAGCTCACGCACGACAGGGGGCAACACTGAAGCTTTCTTT
CASSRTTGGNTEAFF
>.|.|TRBJ2-5|16|TRBV5-6
TGTGCCAGCAGCTTGACCCCGGGACCCCTCCAAGAGACCCAGTACTTC
CASSLTPGPLQETQYF